The sequence of this TCR beta chain was determined in a study of CD8 T cells in Susac syndrome. Study findings and constraints: TCR sequencing and HLA analysis covered a relatively small number of individuals. Approximately 16 Susac-specific public clones were found in total CD8+ repertoires and 5 or 6 in CD8+ TEMRA repertoires.

Reverse transcription of about 0.45 to 1 ug RNA was carried out with random hexamers. Amplification of the TCR beta CDR3 was carried out by immunoSEQ multiplex PCR, which spanned a total of 54 Vbeta and 13 Jbeta segments. TCRdb called the immunoSEQ multiplex PCR reads again in MiXCR, with one record for every CDR3 protein. The sample holds 120,000 or so distinct CDR3 sequences, approximately 96% seen once. On this clonotype itself: Its specificity is unknown.

Germline V gene lookup returns CDR1 GTSNPN and CDR2 SVGIG (reference sequence). The CDR3 contains 15 residues. The V end was cut by 4 bases, the J end by 5 bases, with 20 bases between. The TCR sequence derives from a human donor with Susac syndrome. The V and J genes are TRBV30 and TRBJ1-2; D perhaps matches TRBD1 (6 bases). The source material was CD8+ T cells from PBMCs. CDR3 in DNA: TGTGCCTGGAAGGGACATAACGTCATTGCGTATGGCTACACCTTC. This encodes CAWKGHNVIAYGYTF.